The clone carrying this T cell receptor (beta chain) was observed at least ten times. These data originate in a study of T cells in Graves' hyperthyroidism and ophthalmopathy. Amplified TCR beta CDR3 regions derived from RNA transcripts. During a first-round RT-PCR of the TCR CDR3, the HTBI primer set was used. TCRdb re-called the multiplex PCR reads through MiXCR, storing one row per CDR3 protein. The sample gives hundreds of thousands of distinct CDR3 sequences, 35% of which show up once; roughly 30% is in the top ten. In germline, CDR1 is LNHNV, CDR2 YYDKDF (reference sequence). V was trimmed by 6 bases and J by 6 bases, leaving 15 bases between them. The CDR3 consists of 15 residues.

V usage is TRBV15 and J usage is TRBJ1-6, with a weak D call TRBD1 (6 bases). Specimen: blood. The receptor was isolated from a woman between 40 and 50 years old with Graves' hyperthyroidism. The CDR3 nucleotides are TGTGCCACCAGGAAACAGGGCTATGGTAATTCACCCCTCCACTTT. Translation: CATRKQGYGNSPLHF.